Listed below are T cell receptor beta chains from one sample, sequenced in a study of T cells in Graves' hyperthyroidism and ophthalmopathy. Via MiXCR, TCRdb re-called the multiplex PCR reads, giving one row per CDR3 protein. The data show some 380,000 distinct CDR3 sequences, roughly 13% seen once. Material: blood. These TCRs come from a man under 40 with Graves' hyperthyroidism that later progressed to Graves' ophthalmopathy. The CDR3 runs from the conserved cysteine through the conserved F or W. A D gene is named only where the DNA matches it firmly. Not all rows give a size; the values are once, few, many and, for expanded clones, a class.

many NA TRBJ2-3 TRBV11-3 CASSRMFSTDTQYF TGTGCCAGCAGCCGGATGTTCAGCACAGATACGCAGTATTTT
NA NA TRBJ2-1 TRBV12-3/TRBV12-4 CASRRPQTSNEQFF TGTGCCAGCAGGCGGCCCCAGACTAGCAATGAGCAGTTCTTC
NA NA TRBJ2-1 TRBV5-1 CASSLDGNEQFF TGCGCCAGCAGCTTGGATGGGAATGAGCAGTTCTTC
NA TRBD2 TRBJ2-1 TRBV18 CASSEQRGSYNEQFF TGTGCCAGCTCAGAACAGCGGGGGTCCTACAATGAGCAGTTCTTC
few NA TRBJ1-1 TRBV9 CASSVAAANTEAFF TGTGCCAGCAGCGTAGCGGCGGCAAACACTGAAGCTTTCTTT
NA NA TRBJ1-1 TRBV28 CASSPDRRAFF TGTGCCAGCAGCCCAGATAGAAGGGCTTTCTTT
many NA TRBJ2-4 TRBV3-1 CASSQDRTAKNIQYF TGTGCCAGCAGCCAAGATCGAACAGCCAAAAACATTCAGTACTTC
many NA TRBJ2-7 TRBV11-2 CASSLGQHSGEQYF TGTGCCAGCAGCTTAGGGCAGCACTCCGGGGAGCAGTACTTC
many TRBD1 TRBJ1-5 TRBV3-1 CASSFTGAGNQPQHF TGTGCCAGCAGTTTTACAGGGGCGGGCAATCAGCCCCAGCATTTT
NA NA TRBJ2-1 TRBV9 CASSVKGPSSEQFF TGTGCCAGCAGCGTAAAGGGCCCCTCAAGTGAGCAGTTCTTC
few NA TRBJ2-7 TRBV20-1 CSANPSEYEQYF TGCAGTGCTAACCCCTCCGAGTACGAGCAGTACTTC
many NA TRBJ2-3 TRBV20-1 CSASQDSDTQYF TGCAGTGCTTCCCAGGACTCAGATACGCAGTATTTT